This TCR beta chain was found in a study of Graves' ophthalmopathy and Graves' hyperthyroidism. Study outcomes and limitations: Most thyroid-expanded clonotypes exceeding 0.001 frequency were also found in blood.

The evidence that diagnosis relied on was clinical symptoms, serum thyroxine, TRAb, thyroid ultrasound and orbital computed tomography. V dropped 4 bases and J dropped 5 bases, with 11 bases sitting between them. The CDR3 runs 13 residues. The germline V gene has CDR1 SGHTA and CDR2 FQGNSA. The authors amplified TCR beta CDR3 regions from RNA transcripts. RT-PCR with HTBI primers came first, then second-round multiplex PCR. One entry per CDR3 protein, called by TCRdb with MiXCR from the multiplex PCR reads. The data show some 370,000 distinct CDR3 sequences, about a sixth seen once. In the case of this clonotype: Its antigen remains unknown.

This clonotype originated in an adult woman with stable Graves' hyperthyroidism. Sequenced input: peripheral blood. The chain links TRBV7-2 to TRBJ2-5, with D hard to call. As DNA, the CDR3 is TGTGCCAGCAGCTCAGAGCAGTGGGAGACCCAGTACTTC. This gives the protein CASSSEQWETQYF. Looking up the rest from reference TRBV7-2 and TRBJ2-5 gives the full variable domain: GAGVSQSPSNKVTEKGKDVELRCDPISGHTALYWYRQSLGQGLEFLIYFQGNSAPDKSGLPSDRFSAERTGGSVSTLTIQRTQQEDSAVYLCASSSEQWETQYFGPGTRLLVL.